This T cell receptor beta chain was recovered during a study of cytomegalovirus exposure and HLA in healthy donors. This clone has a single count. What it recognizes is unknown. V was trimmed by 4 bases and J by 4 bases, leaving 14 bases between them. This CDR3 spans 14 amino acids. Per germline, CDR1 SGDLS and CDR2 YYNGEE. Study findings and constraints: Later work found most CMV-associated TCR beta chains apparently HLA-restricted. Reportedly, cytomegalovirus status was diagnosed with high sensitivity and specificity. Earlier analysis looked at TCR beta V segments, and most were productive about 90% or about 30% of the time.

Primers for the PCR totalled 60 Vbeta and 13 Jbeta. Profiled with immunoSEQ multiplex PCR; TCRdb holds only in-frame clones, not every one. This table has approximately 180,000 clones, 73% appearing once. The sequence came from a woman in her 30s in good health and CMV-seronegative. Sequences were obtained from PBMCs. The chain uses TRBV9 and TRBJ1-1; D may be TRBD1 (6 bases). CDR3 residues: CASSSTDRFTEAFF. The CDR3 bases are TGTGCCAGCAGCTCTACAGACAGGTTCACTGAAGCTTTCTTT.